This T cell receptor (beta chain) emerged from a study of OX40 agonist ivuxolimab in advanced cancers. As for the study in general: Ivuxolimab, an antibody acting as an agonist of OX40 (CD134), was used to treat patients. Participants could have had prior anti-PD-1, anti-PD-L1 or anti-CTLA-4 therapy, and around 40% had some.

Note on this clone: The antigen is unknown.

General study results and limits: Some nonresponders also had low normalized T-cell clonal expansion. Averaged across samples, CD8+ T cells carried more expanded clones than CD4+ did.

The table came from immunoSEQ multiplex PCR; TCRdb's copy has only in-frame clones and leaves some out. The sample has some 77,000 clones, roughly 91% seen once; the top ten hold about 0.32%. The CDR3 contains 12 residues. Trimming left V 5 bases short and J 6 bases short, with 11 bases between. CDR1 and CDR2 (germline): SGHTA, FQGTGA. The clonotype originates from an adult with an advanced solid tumor such as melanoma, head and neck, liver or kidney cancer. The genes are TRBV7-3 and TRBJ2-7; D is uncertain. This material consisted of CD4+ or CD8+ T cells sorted from blood, taken in a trial of the OX40 agonist ivuxolimab. CDR3 in amino acids: CASSAAGPEQYF. The CDR3 DNA reads TGTGCCAGCAGCGCAGCAGGTCCCGAGCAGTACTTC.